This T cell receptor beta chain was recorded in a study of metastatic and nonmetastatic thyroid tumors. Whole-study context: Comparative analysis of repertoires was undertaken across blood and tumor or nodule tissue obtained from malignant and benign thyroid patients. Study observations and caveats: Across blood and tumor, TCR beta diversity in malignant thyroid tumors was reportedly significantly higher than in benign nodules.

Until they underwent thyroid surgery, no patient had received any treatment. This clone was observed a handful of times. Its antigen is not known. As processed by the authors: Researchers built a distant-metastasis classifier for papillary thyroid cancer that drew on CDR3 differences across clinicopathological groups. TCRdb reprocessed the PCR reads via MiXCR. Here the V and J calls rest on TCRdb's processing, not on the authors' analysis. The table includes 30,000 to 35,000 clones, approximately 19% detected once. The ends lost 6 bases at V and 4 bases at J; junction bases unmatched: 10. The CDR3 totals 16 residues.

This clonotype originated in a female donor with papillary thyroid cancer or a benign thyroid nodule (not recorded which). Some clones in this sample may be carry-over from other donors' samples. Sequencing was performed on blood. The V gene is TRBV12-3 or TRBV12-4, the J gene TRBJ2-2; 8 nucleotides match TRBD2. The CDR3 coding sequence is TGTGCCAGCAGGTCCTCCCCGGGGGGGATCACCGGGGAGCTGTTTTTT. Protein product: CASRSSPGGITGELFF.